A selection of T cell receptor beta chains follows, all from one sample in a study of lung T cells in sarcoidosis with Löfgren's syndrome. TCRdb ran MiXCR on the reads and lists one entry per CDR3 protein. Of 60,000 to 65,000 distinct CDR3 sequences listed, less than 25% are singletons. Source material: CD4+ T cells from PBMCs. Source of these receptors: a human donor with sarcoidosis (Löfgren's syndrome or another form), or a control subject (not recorded which). Each CDR3 is given with its conserved first and last residue. Each record gives: V gene, J gene, clone size, D gene, CDR3 protein, CDR3 DNA. The D gene is left open where the match is weak. Clone size appears in some rows only: once, few, many, or a class for an expanded clone.

>TRBV11-2|TRBJ2-3|many|NA
CASSRSGAMADTQYF
TGTGCCAGCAGCCGTAGCGGTGCCATGGCAGATACGCAGTATTTT
>TRBV7-9|TRBJ1-1|NA|NA
CASSLAQGGTEAFF
TGTGCCAGCAGCTTAGCACAGGGTGGGACTGAAGCTTTCTTT
>TRBV19|TRBJ2-3|few|NA
CASRKQGLLTDTQYF
TGTGCCAGTAGAAAACAGGGACTACTCACAGATACGCAGTATTTT
>TRBV29-1|TRBJ1-1|few|NA
CSVKQGDTEAFF
TGCAGCGTCAAACAGGGAGACACTGAAGCTTTCTTT
>TRBV27|TRBJ1-5|many|TRBD1
CASSSRTGGSSNQPQHF
TGTGCCAGCAGTTCTCGGACAGGGGGTTCCTCCAATCAGCCCCAGCATTTT
>TRBV3-1|TRBJ2-1|many|NA
CASSQGKGNEQFF
TGTGCCAGCAGCCAAGGGAAAGGCAATGAGCAGTTCTTC
>TRBV20-1|TRBJ1-1|many|TRBD1
CSDAVTGGKAFF
TGCAGTGACGCGGTAACAGGGGGCAAAGCTTTCTTT
>TRBV27|TRBJ1-5|many|NA
CASSSRYGNQPQHF
TGTGCCAGCAGTTCGCGGTATGGCAATCAGCCCCAGCATTTT
>TRBV5-1|TRBJ2-6|few|NA
CASSPNRAGANVLTF
TGCGCCAGCAGCCCGAACAGGGCTGGGGCCAACGTCCTAACTTTC
>TRBV19|TRBJ1-5|few|TRBD1
CASSSPDRANQPQHF
TGTGCCAGTAGTTCTCCGGACAGGGCGAATCAGCCCCAGCATTTT
>TRBV3-1|TRBJ2-4|NA|NA
CASSQGVENTQYF
TGTGCCAGCAGCCAGGGAGTCGAAAACACTCAGTACTTC
>TRBV6-1|TRBJ2-5|many|NA
CASSPSVRTQYF
TGTGCCAGCTCACCTTCCGTGAGGACCCAGTACTTC
>TRBV2|TRBJ1-1|NA|NA
CASKRGENTEAFF
TGTGCCAGCAAGAGGGGGGAGAACACTGAAGCTTTCTTT
>TRBV7-8|TRBJ2-5|NA|TRBD1
CASSTRQGQETQYF
TGTGCCAGCAGCACCCGACAGGGCCAAGAGACCCAGTACTTC
>TRBV28|TRBJ1-5|many|NA
CASSSPTSGKRNQPQHF
TGTGCCAGCAGTTCCCCCACCTCCGGGAAACGCAATCAGCCCCAGCATTTT
>TRBV5-1|TRBJ1-1|NA|NA
CASSFTGLGTEAFF
TGCGCCAGCAGCTTTACAGGGCTAGGCACTGAAGCTTTCTTT
>TRBV11-2|TRBJ2-1|few|TRBD2
CASSRIAGGYNEQFF
TGTGCCAGCAGCCGGATAGCGGGGGGCTACAATGAGCAGTTCTTC
>TRBV12-3/TRBV12-4|TRBJ1-1|few|NA
CASSPIRGGSTEAFF
TGTGCCAGCAGTCCCATCCGGGGGGGGAGCACTGAAGCTTTCTTT
>TRBV10-1|TRBJ1-1|NA|TRBD1
CASRSTGGTEAFF
TGCGCCAGCAGATCGACAGGGGGCACTGAAGCTTTCTTT
>TRBV28|TRBJ1-1|many|NA
CASSRPGRSTEAFF
TGTGCCAGCAGTCGTCCAGGGCGAAGCACTGAAGCTTTCTTT
>TRBV5-1|TRBJ2-5|NA|NA
CASSFEGAETQYF
TGCGCCAGCAGCTTTGAGGGCGCGGAGACCCAGTACTTC
>TRBV19|TRBJ2-3|NA|TRBD2
CASSSSASGRRTDTQYF
TGTGCCAGTAGTAGCAGCGCTAGCGGGAGGAGGACAGATACGCAGTATTTT
>TRBV28|TRBJ1-2|few|TRBD1
CASSTGGGNYGYTF
TGTGCCAGCAGTACAGGGGGCGGTAACTATGGCTACACCTTC
>TRBV11-2|TRBJ2-1|many|TRBD2
CASSLLPPTLRAGESNEQFF
TGTGCCAGCAGCTTGTTGCCGCCCACTCTCCGCGCGGGAGAAAGTAATGAGCAGTTCTTC
>TRBV2|TRBJ1-2|NA|NA
CASSKETYYGYTF
TGTGCCAGCAGTAAGGAGACTTACTATGGCTACACCTTC
>TRBV4-3|TRBJ2-1|many|TRBD2
CASSQGLAGYNEQFF
TGCGCCAGCAGCCAAGGGCTAGCGGGATACAATGAGCAGTTCTTC